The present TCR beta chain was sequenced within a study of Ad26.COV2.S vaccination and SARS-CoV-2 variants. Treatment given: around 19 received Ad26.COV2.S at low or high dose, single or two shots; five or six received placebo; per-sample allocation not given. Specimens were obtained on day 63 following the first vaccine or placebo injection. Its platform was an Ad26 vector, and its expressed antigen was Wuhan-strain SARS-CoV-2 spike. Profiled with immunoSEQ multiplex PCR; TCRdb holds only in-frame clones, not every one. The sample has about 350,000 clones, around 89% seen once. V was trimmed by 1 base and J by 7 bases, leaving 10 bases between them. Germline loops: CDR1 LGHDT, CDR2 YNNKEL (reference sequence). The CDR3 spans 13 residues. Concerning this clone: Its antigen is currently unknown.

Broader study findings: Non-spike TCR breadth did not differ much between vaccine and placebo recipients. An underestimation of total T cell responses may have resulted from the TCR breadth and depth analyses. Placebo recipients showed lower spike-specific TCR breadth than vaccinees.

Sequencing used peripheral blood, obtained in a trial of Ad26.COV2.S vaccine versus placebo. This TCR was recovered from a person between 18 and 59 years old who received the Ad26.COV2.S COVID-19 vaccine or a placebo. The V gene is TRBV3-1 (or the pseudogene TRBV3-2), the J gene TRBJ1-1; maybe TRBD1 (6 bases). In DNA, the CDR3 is TGTGCCAGCAGCCAAGGGGCGACAGGTGAAGCTTTCTTT. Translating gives CASSQGATGEAFF.